A single sample gave rise to the 2 T cell receptor beta chains below, sequenced in a study of beta chain features in type 1 diabetes. All of the isolated RNA was reverse transcribed, so expressed TCRB transcripts were sequenced. The method was immunoSEQ multiplex PCR; TCRdb's version includes in-frame clones alone and lacks a portion of them. The sample lists about 410,000 clones, roughly 13% seen once, with roughly 0.036% in the top ten. Sequencing input: naive CD4+ T cells from blood. These receptors originate from a man aged 30-40 years in good health.

This clone was picked up a small number of times. The chain combines TRBV29-1 with TRBJ2-3; 8 bases fit TRBD1. CDR1 is SQVTM and CDR2 is ANQGSEA in the germline V gene. V dropped 8 bases and J dropped 2; count of bases not matched to a gene: 9. The CDR3 covers 14 residues. The CDR3 sequence is CSSRDRNPTDTQYF. The CDR3 region has the DNA TGCAGCTCCCGGGACAGGAACCCCACAGATACGCAGTATTTT.

V usage is TRBV4-3 and J usage is TRBJ2-7; weak D call: TRBD2 (6 bases). CDR1 is LGHNA, CDR2 YSLEER, per germline. V lost 0 bases to trimming and J lost 0 bases, with 15 bases between them. This CDR3 has 17 residues. As DNA, the CDR3 is TGCGCCAGCAGCCAAGAGTGTAGCGGTGTCGGCTCCTACGAGCAGTACGTC. It codes for CASSQECSGVGSYEQYV.